This is a list of T cell receptor beta chains from one sample in a study of radiation and T cells in renal cell carcinoma. The data were produced by immunoSEQ multiplex PCR, yet TCRdb's version contains in-frame clones alone and is incomplete. This sample carries some 44,000 clones, nearly 85% of them seen once, and the ten largest clones take around a quarter. The sequences come from blood, collected from a patient whose treatment included radiotherapy and nephrectomy. These receptors all stem from a woman aged 70-85 years with renal cell carcinoma. Both conserved end residues are part of each CDR3. The D gene is left open where the match is weak. Only part of the rows carry a size: once, few, many, or a class if the clone is expanded.

j_call v_call clone_size d_call cdr3_aa cdr3_nt
TRBJ1-4 TRBV5-1 few TRBD1 CASSSGQGGEKLFF TGCGCCAGCAGCTCGGGACAGGGCGGAGAAAAACTGTTTTTT
TRBJ1-2 TRBV11-1 - - CASSLASTVLPTGYTF TGTGCCAGCAGCTTAGCGTCCACAGTACTTCCCACGGGCTACACCTTC
TRBJ2-1 TRBV11-2 - - CASSSGGYNEQFF TGTGCCAGCAGCTCCGGGGGTTACAATGAGCAGTTCTTC
TRBJ1-1 TRBV2 few - CASSWGQQNTEAFF TGTGCCAGCAGTTGGGGGCAACAGAACACTGAAGCTTTCTTT
TRBJ1-4 TRBV7-9 - TRBD1 CASSPWTGEKLFF TGTGCCAGCAGCCCGTGGACAGGAGAAAAACTGTTTTTT
TRBJ2-2 TRBV19 - - CASSIMGFAGELFF TGTGCCAGTAGTATAATGGGGTTTGCCGGGGAGCTGTTTTTT
TRBJ1-5 TRBV19 - - CASTLGDYSNQPQHF TGTGCCAGTACCCTGGGGGACTATAGCAATCAGCCCCAGCATTTT
TRBJ2-1 TRBV19 once - CASSTRSVSRGNEQFF TGTGCCAGTAGTACCCGTAGCGTGTCCCGGGGGAATGAGCAGTTCTTC
TRBJ1-2 TRBV15 - - CATSRGGHNLYGYTF TGTGCCACCAGCAGAGGGGGACACAACCTCTATGGCTACACCTTC
TRBJ1-2 TRBV5-1 - - CASSLAGLIPYGYTF TGCGCCAGCAGCTTGGCGGGACTTATTCCGTATGGCTACACCTTC
TRBJ2-2 TRBV4-1 once TRBD2 CASSRGLAGGFTGELFF TGCGCCAGCAGCCGCGGGCTAGCGGGGGGATTCACCGGGGAGCTGTTTTTT
TRBJ1-1 TRBV4-1 - - CASSSYPNLNTEAFF TGCGCCAGCAGCTCCTACCCCAATTTGAACACTGAAGCTTTCTTT
TRBJ2-7 TRBV19 once TRBD2 CASSRWASGSNYEQYF TGTGCCAGTAGTAGGTGGGCTAGCGGGAGTAACTACGAGCAGTACTTC
TRBJ1-6 TRBV25-1 - TRBD1 CASSHQGGNNSPLHF TGTGCCAGCAGTCACCAGGGGGGGAATAATTCACCCCTCCACTTT
TRBJ2-2 TRBV6-6 - TRBD2 CASRGTSGLYTGELFF TGTGCCAGCAGAGGGACTAGCGGGTTGTACACCGGGGAGCTGTTTTTT
TRBJ1-1 TRBV6-1 once - CASSDYPGKGLNAEAFF TGTGCCAGCAGTGATTATCCCGGGAAAGGCCTTAATGCTGAAGCTTTCTTT
TRBJ2-5 TRBV6-5 - - CASSYSTGGTQYF TGTGCCAGCAGTTACTCAACCGGGGGGACCCAGTACTTC
TRBJ1-2 TRBV6-5 - - CASSDNYGYTF TGTGCCAGCAGTGATAACTATGGCTACACCTTC
TRBJ2-7 TRBV27 - - CASSLWGGGTNEQYF TGTGCCAGCAGTCTGTGGGGAGGGGGGACGAACGAGCAGTACTTC
TRBJ1-1 TRBV5-4 few TRBD1 CASRDTGGTEAFF TGTGCCAGCAGGGACACAGGGGGCACTGAAGCTTTCTTT
TRBJ1-6 TRBV13 - - CASSLAGAFNSPLHF TGTGCCAGCAGCTTAGCAGGGGCCTTCAATTCACCCCTCCACTTT
TRBJ1-2 TRBV9 - TRBD1 CASSIDRGHYGYTF TGTGCCAGCAGTATAGACAGGGGGCATTATGGCTACACCTTC
TRBJ1-2 TRBV19 - - CASSQPQGNYGYTF TGTGCCAGTAGCCAACCACAGGGAAACTATGGCTACACCTTC
TRBJ2-7 TRBV7-2 - - CASSLSYEQYF TGTGCCAGCAGCTTAAGTTACGAGCAGTACTTC
TRBJ2-6 TRBV7-9 - TRBD1 CASSSYRGPGANVLTF TGTGCCAGCAGCTCGTACAGGGGGCCTGGGGCCAACGTCCTGACTTTC
TRBJ2-7 TRBV6-6 - - CASSRDSIYEQYF TGTGCCAGCAGTCGAGACAGCATCTACGAGCAGTACTTC
TRBJ2-3 TRBV4-3 once - CASSQMGGGEADTQYF TGCGCCAGCAGCCAGATGGGTGGGGGAGAGGCAGATACGCAGTATTTT
TRBJ2-2 TRBV6-6 - TRBD2 CASRALAGGAPGELFF TGTGCCAGCAGGGCTCTAGCGGGAGGGGCACCCGGGGAGCTGTTTTTT
TRBJ2-5 TRBV6-1 - TRBD2 CASSDEAGAGETQYF TGTGCCAGCAGTGACGAAGCGGGGGCAGGGGAGACCCAGTACTTC
TRBJ1-1 TRBV4-2 - - CASSPDGQNTEAFF TGTGCCAGCAGCCCGGACGGCCAGAACACTGAAGCTTTCTTT
TRBJ1-4 TRBV4-1 - - CASSQVPTEWTNEKLFF TGCGCCAGCAGCCAAGTCCCGACCGAATGGACTAATGAAAAACTGTTTTTT
TRBJ2-2 TRBV10-3 - - CAISEFSETGELFF TGTGCCATCAGTGAGTTTTCGGAAACCGGGGAGCTGTTTTTT
TRBJ2-2 TRBV2 - - CASSEAGRASYTGELFF TGTGCCAGCAGTGAAGCGGGGCGGGCTAGCTACACCGGGGAGCTGTTTTTT
TRBJ1-5 TRBV7-9 - - CASSLVNQPQHF TGTGCCAGCAGCTTAGTTAATCAGCCCCAGCATTTT
TRBJ1-2 TRBV2 once - CASDAGKYYGYTF TGTGCCAGCGACGCGGGAAAATACTATGGCTACACCTTC
TRBJ1-1 TRBV6-4 once - CASSLSWDTEAFF TGTGCCAGCTCTTTATCGTGGGACACTGAAGCTTTCTTT
TRBJ1-1 TRBV5-1 - - CASSLVGKNTEAFF TGCGCCAGCAGCTTGGTGGGAAAGAACACTGAAGCTTTCTTT
TRBJ2-1 TRBV6-5 - - CASGVASYNEQFF TGTGCCAGCGGGGTAGCTTCCTACAATGAGCAGTTCTTC
TRBJ1-3 TRBV5-1 - - CASSLVPDPRSGNTIYF TGCGCCAGCAGCTTGGTACCGGACCCCCGCTCTGGAAACACCATATATTTT
TRBJ1-5 TRBV19 few - CASSIGRIRVRAGNQPQHF TGTGCCAGTAGTATTGGGCGGATAAGGGTCCGGGCAGGCAATCAGCCCCAGCATTTT
TRBJ1-2 TRBV10-3 - - CAISAVAPSGYTF TGTGCCATCAGTGCTGTGGCCCCCTCCGGCTACACCTTC
TRBJ2-1 TRBV7-2 - TRBD2 CASSLRFSAGGYNEQFF TGTGCCAGCAGCTTAAGATTCTCAGCGGGAGGGTACAATGAGCAGTTCTTC
TRBJ2-4 TRBV5-1 - - CASSFGGAGKNIQYF TGCGCCAGCAGCTTTGGGGGAGCGGGCAAAAACATTCAGTACTTC
TRBJ1-2 TRBV4-3 - TRBD1 CASSQGDRAYGGYTF TGCGCCAGCAGCCAAGGGGACAGGGCCTATGGTGGCTACACCTTC
TRBJ1-1 TRBV20-1 - - CSANKDTEAFF TGCAGTGCTAATAAGGACACTGAAGCTTTCTTT
TRBJ1-5 TRBV7-2 - TRBD1 CASSLVTGLNQPQHF TGTGCCAGCAGCTTAGTGACAGGGCTTAATCAGCCCCAGCATTTT
TRBJ1-6 TRBV10-3 - TRBD1 CATKEGQGNSPLHF TGTGCCACTAAGGAGGGACAGGGAAATTCACCCCTCCACTTT